Each of the 29 T cell receptor beta chains below was sequenced from the same sample in a study of blood T cells in healthy people across ages. PCR was performed a second time for about 7 to 12 cycles using a sample-barcoded 5' primer and a J-beta primer mix. Each CDR3 protein gets one entry after TCRdb re-called the 5' RACE reads with MiXCR. The sample carries approximately 1.5 million distinct CDR3 sequences, roughly 32% recorded once. The sequencing sample was made of blood. These receptors originate from a woman in her twenties or thirties in good health.

Many counts were recorded for this clonotype. The chain links TRBV10-3 to TRBJ2-5; 13 bases are shared with TRBD2. This CDR3 has 13 amino acids. After removal of 10 bases from V and 7 bases from J, the junction contained 6 bases not matched to a gene. Germline assignment: CDR1 ENHRY and CDR2 SYGVKD. The CDR3 sequence is CATGLAGEATQYF. In DNA form, the CDR3 reads TGTGCCACCGGACTAGCGGGAGAGGCGACCCAGTACTTC.

This clonotype appeared a few times. The chain is built from TRBV5-8 and TRBJ2-7; TRBD1 matches at 7 bases. The CDR3 extends over 14 amino acids. Germline CDR1 is SGHTS and CDR2 is YDEGEE. V shed 1 base and J 3 bases; nucleotides not matched to a gene: 4. The chain's CDR3 is CASSLRDSGYEQYF. CDR3 coding DNA: TGTGCCAGCAGCTTGCGGGACAGTGGCTACGAGCAGTACTTC.

This clonotype was detected only a few times. The V call is TRBV7-9, the J call TRBJ2-2, with no clear D. Germline CDR1 reads SEHNR; CDR2 reads FQNEAQ (reference sequence). The CDR3 totals 13 residues. Trimming left V 4 bases short and J 5 bases short, with 8 bases between. In nucleotides, the CDR3 is TGTGCCAGCAGCTCAGGTCCAACCGGGGAGCTGTTTTTT. It translates to CASSSGPTGELFF.

V gene TRBV5-1 combines with J gene TRBJ2-2; 9 nucleotides match TRBD1. V shed 3 bases and J 5 bases; nucleotides not matched to a gene: 8. Germline loops: CDR1 SGHRS, CDR2 YFSETQ. The CDR3 is 16 residues long. In DNA, the CDR3 is TGCGCCAGCAGCTCGGGGGGACAGGGCCGAACCGGGGAGCTGTTTTTT. This codes for CASSSGGQGRTGELFF.

V usage is TRBV2 and J usage is TRBJ2-5, with D uncertain. V was shortened by 6 bases and J by 0 bases, with 14 bases between the two germline ends. The CDR3 sequence is 15 residues long. Germline CDR1 SNHLY, CDR2 FYNNEI. The CDR3 protein is CASSSLGFDQETQYF. In DNA, the CDR3 is TGTGCCAGCAGCTCTCTAGGGTTCGACCAAGAGACCCAGTACTTC.

This clonotype was observed a few times. The chain carries TRBV5-1 and TRBJ2-3; D may be TRBD1 (7 bases). With 4 bases removed from V and 6 bases from J, the gap between germline ends came to 18 bases. CDR3 size: 15 residues. The germline V gene has CDR1 SGHRS and CDR2 YFSETQ. In DNA, the CDR3 is TGCGCCAGCAGCCCGGAGGGGGCGAGCTTTGATACGCAGTATTTT. Translating gives CASSPEGASFDTQYF. Variable domain in full (rest from reference TRBV5-1 and TRBJ2-3): KAGVTQTPRYLIKTRGQQVTLSCSPISGHRSVSWYQQTPGQGLQFLFEYFSETQRNKGNFPGRFSGRQFSNSRSEMNVSTLELGDSALYLCASSPEGASFDTQYFGPGTRLTVL.

The chain carries TRBV29-1 and TRBJ1-4; D call uncertain. CDR1 and CDR2 from the germline V gene are SQVTM and ANQGSEA. CDR3 size: 15 residues. The V and J ends lost 6 bases and 7 bases respectively, with 21 bases between them. The CDR3 DNA sequence: TGCAGCGTCACACGGTCTGGGGATATAGGTGAAAAACTGTTTTTT. This translates into CSVTRSGDIGEKLFF.

In its sample, this clonotype was seen a few times. The chain carries TRBV9 and TRBJ1-2; D gene uncertain. The CDR3 runs to 15 residues. The V end lost 0 bases, the J end lost 0 bases, and 9 bases lay between the germline ends. Germline loops: CDR1 SGDLS, CDR2 YYNGEE. The CDR3 spells CASSVGPAPNYGYTF. CDR3 nucleotides: TGTGCCAGCAGCGTAGGGCCCGCACCTAACTATGGCTACACCTTC.

The table lists this clonotype with many counts. The chain recombines TRBV4-1 with TRBJ2-3; the D is unclear. CDR3 length equals 14 residues. V was pared by 4 bases and J by 0 bases, with 8 bases between. Germline V gene data show CDR1 as MGHRA and CDR2 as YSYEKL. Here the CDR3 DNA reads TGCGCCAGCAGCCCGACACCTAGCACAGATACGCAGTATTTT. Translation: CASSPTPSTDTQYF.

The chain carries TRBV29-1 and TRBJ2-1; a possible D gene is TRBD2 (6 bases). Germline CDR1 SQVTM, CDR2 ANQGSEA. This CDR3 has 15 amino acids. V lost 6 bases, J lost 14 bases, and 29 bases lay in between. The CDR3, as DNA: TGCAGCGTAGCCGAGAGGGGTGGGACTCCTTCAGGAGAGTTCTTC. It encodes CSVAERGGTPSGEFF.

This clonotype appeared a few times. The chain is built from TRBV4-1 and TRBJ2-3; TRBD2 is a possible D gene (6 bases). The CDR3 length is 14 residues. In germline, CDR1 is MGHRA, CDR2 YSYEKL. V lost 0 bases and J lost 6, with 10 bases in between. Here the CDR3 DNA reads TGCGCCAGCAGCCAAGAGCGGGGTTCGGATACGCAGTATTTT. Translated: CASSQERGSDTQYF.

This rearrangement joins TRBV24-1 to TRBJ2-5; D unclear. V was clipped by 4 bases and J by 0 bases, with 5 bases between them. The CDR3 length is 13 residues. Germline V CDR1 and CDR2: KGHDR, SFDVKD. CDR3 in DNA: TGTGCCACCAGTGAGGTAGACCAAGAGACCCAGTACTTC. It yields the protein CATSEVDQETQYF.

Details on this clonotype: A much larger clone lies a single base off, so this may be a read error. The rearrangement uses TRBV15 and TRBJ2-3; 7 bases match TRBD2. The germline gives CDR1 LNHNV, CDR2 YYDKDF (reference sequence). The CDR3 has 16 amino acids. The J segment lost 1 base and the V segment lost 0 bases, leaving 4 bases of the junction unmatched. CDR3 sequence: CATSRERAGGTDTQYF. The CDR3 DNA sequence: TGTGCCACCAGCAGAGAACGGGCGGGGGGCACAGATACGCAGTATTTT.

The sample holds a few counts of this clonotype. The chain combines TRBV20-1 with TRBJ2-1, with D perhaps matching TRBD2 (6 bases). The CDR3 has 15 amino acids. Germline loops: CDR1 DFQATT, CDR2 SNEGSKA (reference sequence). Deletions cut 0 bases from V and 5 bases from J, with 14 bases between. The chain's CDR3 is CSARDSAGSNNEQFF. In DNA form, the CDR3 reads TGCAGTGCTAGAGATTCGGCGGGATCGAACAATGAGCAGTTCTTC.

This clonotype was seen at least ten times. This sequence joins TRBV12-3 or TRBV12-4 and TRBJ2-5, with 11 bases identical to TRBD2. V shed 5 bases, J shed 2 bases, and the junction held 7 bases outside the gene matches. The CDR3 loop spans 16 amino acids. DNA of the CDR3: TGTGCCAGCAGTCTAATGGGACTAGCGGTTCAAGAGACCCAGTACTTC. The encoded protein is CASSLMGLAVQETQYF.

The chain links TRBV7-9 to TRBJ1-1, with D possibly TRBD1 on 6 matching bases. Germline CDR1 reads SEHNR; CDR2 reads FQNEAQ (reference sequence). The CDR3 has 15 residues. V was shortened by 5 bases and J by 4 bases, with 17 bases between the two germline ends. This CDR3 is CASSAQQGGSTEAFF. The CDR3, as DNA: TGTGCCAGCAGCGCCCAACAGGGAGGATCCACTGAAGCTTTCTTT.

The chain is built from TRBV27 and TRBJ2-1, with 9 bases fitting TRBD2. With 6 bases clipped from V and 8 bases from J, the junction kept 14 bases outside the gene matches. The CDR3 runs 16 residues. The germline CDR1 and CDR2 sequences are MNHEY and SMNVEV (reference sequence). CDR3 nucleotides: TGTGCCAGCAGCCCCACGCGGGGGGGCCATGTGCATGAGCAGTTCTTC. Amino acid sequence: CASSPTRGGHVHEQFF.

The rearrangement joins TRBV20-1 to TRBJ2-3; D possibly corresponds to TRBD2 (5 bases). Germline CDR1 and CDR2: DFQATT and SNEGSKA (reference sequence). V lost 1 base, J lost 1 base, and 9 bases lay in between. CDR3 size: 14 residues. Here the CDR3 DNA reads TGCAGTGCTAGAGTCGCAGCGGGCACAGATACGCAGTATTTT. Its protein product is CSARVAAGTDTQYF.

The chain is built from TRBV5-1 and TRBJ2-1, with 10 bases lining up with TRBD2. The CDR3 loop spans 16 amino acids. V was clipped by 4 bases and J by 2 bases; unmatched bases: 6. Germline CDR1 SGHRS, CDR2 YFSETQ. The CDR3 protein is CASSASGGFPYNEQFF. CDR3 bases: TGCGCCAGCAGCGCTAGCGGGGGTTTTCCCTACAATGAGCAGTTCTTC.

V gene TRBV4-1 combines with J gene TRBJ2-7; the D gene is possibly TRBD2 (6 bases). CDR3 length: 14 amino acids. V lost 1 base and J 2 bases, leaving 9 bases between the germline ends. CDR1 and CDR2 from the germline V gene are MGHRA and YSYEKL. CDR3 DNA sequence: TGCGCCAGCAGCCAAGGGAGGGCTACCTACGAGCAGTACTTC. It translates to CASSQGRATYEQYF.

This clonotype was counted a few times. This chain joins TRBV7-9 and TRBJ1-2, with D hard to call. Germline values: CDR1 SEHNR, CDR2 FQNEAQ (reference sequence). V was shortened by 7 bases and J by 1 base, with 28 bases between the two germline ends. CDR3 size: 19 residues. CDR3 nucleotide sequence: TGTGCCAGCAACCCTATCACACGAGGACCCCGGAAATTTAACTATGGCTACACCTTC. It encodes CASNPITRGPRKFNYGYTF. Using reference TRBV7-9 and TRBJ1-2 for the parts outside the CDR3, the full variable domain is DTGVSQNPRHKITKRGQNVTFRCDPISEHNRLYWYRQTLGQGPEFLTYFQNEAQLEKSRLLSDRFSAERPKGSFSTLEIQRTEQGDSAMYLCASNPITRGPRKFNYGYTFGSGTRLTVV.

As for this clonotype: At one of its ends the junction is not consistent with the germline gene, which may arise from a read error. V usage is TRBV2 and J usage is TRBJ2-7; no firm D call. The CDR3 length is 13 residues. Germline lookup yields CDR1 SNHLY and CDR2 FYNNEI. This chain's CDR3 is CASSVLSSHEQYF. The CDR3 coding sequence is TGTGCCAGCAGTGTTCTCAGCTCCCACGAGCAGTACTTC.

The chain links TRBV6-5 to TRBJ2-3; D assignment may be TRBD1 or TRBD2 (6 bases each). CDR1 MNHEY and CDR2 SVGAGI come from the germline V gene. The V end was cut by 6 bases, the J end by 6 bases, with 16 bases between. The CDR3 is 14 residues long. The CDR3 spells CASRRRGGLDTQYF. As DNA, the CDR3 is TGTGCCAGCAGACGACGTGGGGGGCTGGATACGCAGTATTTT.

The CDR3 region has the DNA TGTGCCAGCAGCTTAGAGCCAGGGGGCTATGCCTACGAGCAGTACTTC. This codes for CASSLEPGGYAYEQYF. V is TRBV11-1 and J is TRBJ2-7; TRBD1 agrees at 8 bases. In germline, CDR1 is SGHAT, CDR2 FQDESV (reference sequence). The CDR3 covers 16 residues. The J segment lost 2 bases and the V segment lost 1 base, leaving 7 bases of the junction unmatched.

The table lists this clonotype with a few counts. The chain combines TRBV20-1 with TRBJ2-7; TRBD2 aligns across 9 bases. After removal of 3 bases from V and 0 bases from J, the junction contained 6 bases not matched to a gene. There are 15 residues in the CDR3. Per germline, CDR1 DFQATT and CDR2 SNEGSKA (reference sequence). In DNA, the CDR3 is TGCAGTGCTAGTTCGGCTAGCGGGAACTCCTACGAGCAGTACTTC. Translation: CSASSASGNSYEQYF.

The chain recombines TRBV4-1 with TRBJ1-1; unclear D gene. V was trimmed by 0 bases and J by 3 bases, leaving 20 bases between them. The germline gives CDR1 MGHRA, CDR2 YSYEKL. The CDR3 loop spans 18 amino acids. The CDR3 nucleotides are TGCGCCAGCAGCCAAGATCTTACCCATATAGGATCAGACACTGAAGCTTTCTTT. This encodes CASSQDLTHIGSDTEAFF.

The chain uses TRBV4-2 and TRBJ2-1; TRBD2 aligns across 8 bases. CDR3 length: 16 amino acids. Germline-derived CDR1 and CDR2 are LGHNA and YNFKEQ. Trimming took 4 bases from V and 0 from J; bases not matched to a gene: 5. The CDR3 reads CASSLFTSGSYNEQFF. The CDR3 DNA is TGTGCCAGCAGCCTCTTTACTAGCGGCTCCTACAATGAGCAGTTCTTC.

Remarks on this clonotype: This may stem from a read error, because a much larger clone lies one nucleotide away. V gene TRBV10-3 combines with J gene TRBJ2-3; 8 nucleotides match TRBD1. The length of the CDR3 is 15 residues. Germline loops: CDR1 ENHRY, CDR2 SYGVKD. The CDR3 nucleotides read TGTGCCATCGGTGAGTCGGACAGGGCTGGAGATACGCAGTATTTT. It translates to CAIGESDRAGDTQYF.

This clonotype was counted a few times. The chain is built from TRBV27 and TRBJ2-7; tentatively, D is TRBD1 or TRBD2 (6 bases each). The CDR3 length is 14 residues. CDR1 and CDR2 (germline): MNHEY, SMNVEV (reference sequence). The V and J ends lost 6 bases and 5 bases respectively, with 17 bases between them. CDR3 sequence reads: CASSREGGLNEQYF. For the CDR3, the DNA is TGTGCCAGCAGCCGAGAGGGGGGCCTCAACGAGCAGTACTTC.